A single sample gave rise to the 25 T cell receptor beta chains below, sequenced in a study of cytomegalovirus exposure and HLA in healthy donors. The PCR made use of 60 Vbeta and 13 Jbeta primers. Here immunoSEQ multiplex PCR was the method, and the copy in TCRdb shows in-frame clones only, minus some. This sample has fewer than 200,000 clones; approximately 79% occur once, and the top ten carry 5% to 8%. The sample consisted of PBMCs. These receptors all come from a man aged 40-50 years in good health and CMV-seropositive.

The chain employs TRBV28 and TRBJ1-5, with 7 bases identical to TRBD1. The germline gives CDR1 MDHEN, CDR2 SYDVKM. After removal of 6 bases from V and 9 bases from J, the junction contained 11 bases not matched to a gene. The CDR3 is made up of 14 amino acids. In DNA, the CDR3 is TGTGCCAGCAGCCTAGGGGGGCCAGGGGGGCCCCAGCATTTT. Protein sequence: CASSLGGPGGPQHF.

The gene calls are TRBV27 and TRBJ2-1; the match to TRBD1 covers 8 bases. V trimming: 5 bases; J trimming: 2 bases; junction bases outside the gene matches: 8. The germline CDR1 and CDR2 sequences are MNHEY and SMNVEV (reference sequence). The CDR3 sequence is 16 residues long. The CDR3 loop reads CASSPPMGQAYNEQFF. CDR3 in DNA: TGTGCCAGCAGTCCCCCGATGGGACAGGCCTACAATGAGCAGTTCTTC.

Concerning this clone itself: The junction shows a germline mismatch at one end, possibly a read error. The J gene is TRBJ2-4, the V gene TRBV10-3, with D unresolved. Per the germline V gene, CDR1 is ENHRY and CDR2 is SYGVKD. This CDR3 is 20 amino acids long. CDR3 residues: CAISESRIDQPGRAKNSQYF. Written as DNA, the CDR3 is TGTGCCATCAGTGAGTCCCGGATCGACCAGCCAGGTAGAGCCAAAAACAGTCAGTACTTC.

The chain is built from TRBV19 and TRBJ2-7; 7 nucleotides agree with TRBD1. Germline V gene sequence: CDR1 LNHDA, CDR2 SQIVND (reference sequence). This CDR3 has 15 amino acids. V gave up 3 bases and J gave up 3 bases; unmatched junction bases: 8. In DNA, the CDR3 is TGTGCCAGTAGTATCCATGGGACAGCCGACTACGAGCAGTACTTC. As protein: CASSIHGTADYEQYF.

This clone was counted a single time. The gene calls are TRBV30 and TRBJ2-7; 9 bases align to TRBD1. J was trimmed by 4 bases and V by 3 bases; bases with no gene match: 7. The CDR3 totals 14 residues. CDR1 is GTSNPN, CDR2 SVGIG, per germline (reference sequence). In DNA, the CDR3 is TGTGCCTGGAGGTTGGGACAGGGCCTGTACGAGCAGTACTTC. Translating gives CAWRLGQGLYEQYF.

The chain joins TRBV5-1 to TRBJ1-4; 9 nucleotides agree with TRBD1. Per germline, CDR1 SGHRS and CDR2 YFSETQ. V lost 3 bases to trimming and J lost 4 bases; unmatched junction nucleotides: 10. The CDR3 extends over 17 amino acids. The CDR3 sequence is CASSSGTGPFGNEKLFF. The CDR3 nucleotides read TGCGCCAGCAGCTCCGGGACAGGGCCCTTTGGTAATGAAAAACTGTTTTTT.

The rearrangement joins TRBV28 to TRBJ2-1; 10 bases agree with TRBD2. Unmatched junction bases numbered 3, after V lost 4 bases and J lost 0 bases. Germline loops: CDR1 MDHEN, CDR2 SYDVKM. The CDR3 consists of 16 residues. The CDR3 bases are TGTGCCAGCAGTTCCCCTAGCGGGAGCTCCTACAATGAGCAGTTCTTC. It specifies CASSSPSGSSYNEQFF.

The chain uses TRBV2 and TRBJ2-5; possible D gene TRBD2, 6 bases. The J call may be faulty, since TRBJ2-7 better matches the DNA end. The CDR3 covers 12 residues. Germline V gives CDR1 SNHLY, CDR2 FYNNEI. CDR3: CASRATRTEQYF. As DNA, the CDR3 is TGTGCCAGCAGGGCGACTAGGACCGAGCAGTACTTC.

The V gene is TRBV27, the J gene TRBJ2-7, with D possibly being TRBD1 (5 bases). There are 15 residues in the CDR3. V was pared by 5 bases and J by 3 bases, with 17 bases between. Germline V gives CDR1 MNHEY, CDR2 SMNVEV (reference sequence). CDR3 sequence (DNA): TGTGCCAGCAGTAACCTGCAGGGAACTATCTACGAGCAGTACTTC. It translates to CASSNLQGTIYEQYF.

The chain is built from TRBV7-3 and TRBJ2-5; 7 bases agree with TRBD2. The junction had 7 bases not matched to a gene; V was cut back by 4 bases and J by 5 bases. The germline CDR1 and CDR2 sequences are SGHTA and FQGTGA. The CDR3 contains 14 residues. DNA of the CDR3: TGTGCCAGCAGCTCCGGGACTACCGGGGAGACCCAGTACTTC. Amino acids: CASSSGTTGETQYF.

This clone was seen only a few times. The chain links TRBV6-1 to TRBJ1-6; D ambiguous. The CDR3 contains 14 residues. The germline V and J ends were trimmed by 4 bases and 7 bases, with 11 bases remaining between them. From germline, CDR1 is MNHNS and CDR2 SASEGT. The CDR3 is CASSAGPYNSPLHF. In DNA form, the CDR3 reads TGTGCCAGCAGTGCCGGTCCTTACAATTCACCCCTCCACTTT.

The rearrangement uses TRBV5-1 and TRBJ2-7; 7 positions agree with TRBD1. Germline V gives CDR1 SGHRS, CDR2 YFSETQ. Germline trimming cut 3 bases from V and 2 bases from J; bases unmatched to any gene: 5. CDR3 length: 14 residues. This chain's CDR3 is CASSSGQPTYEQYF. The CDR3 nucleotides read TGCGCCAGCAGCTCGGGACAGCCTACCTACGAGCAGTACTTC.

The chain has TRBV2 and TRBJ2-1; 8 bases fit TRBD2. The CDR3 extends over 15 amino acids. Germline V CDR1 and CDR2: SNHLY, FYNNEI. V was pared by 7 bases and J by 1 base, with 6 bases of the junction left unmatched. The CDR3 sequence is CASIFSGASYNEQFF. Written as DNA, the CDR3 is TGTGCCAGCATCTTTAGCGGGGCGTCCTACAATGAGCAGTTCTTC.

This clone was detected once. CDR3 in amino acids: CASSSTVTLNTEAFF. DNA of the CDR3: TGTGCCAGCAGCTCTACAGTGACGCTGAACACTGAAGCTTTCTTT. This sequence joins TRBV11-3 and TRBJ1-1; D is uncertain. The CDR3 sequence is 15 residues long. Germline CDR1 reads SGHNT; CDR2 reads YENEEA. Trimming shortened V by 4 bases and J by 0 bases, and 12 bases separated the two germline ends. The entire variable domain, with the rest obtained from reference TRBV11-3 and TRBJ1-1, is as follows: EAGVVQSPRYKIIEKKQPVAFWCNPISGHNTLYWYLQNLGQGPELLIRYENEEAVDDSQLPKDRFSAERLKGVDSTLKIQPAELGDSAVYLCASSSTVTLNTEAFFGQGTRLTVV.

The chain combines TRBV21-1 with TRBJ1-5. TRBV21-1 is a pseudogene. The CDR3 is made up of 16 amino acids. The CDR3 is CASSKAGSGNNQPQHF. CDR3 in DNA: TGTGCCAGCAGCAAAGCAGGTTCGGGGAACAATCAGCCCCAGCATTTT.

The chain joins TRBV7-6 to TRBJ2-7, with 11 bases that match TRBD2. Germline V gives CDR1 SGHVS, CDR2 FNYEAQ. CDR3 length: 14 amino acids. After removal of 5 bases from V and 4 bases from J, the junction contained 4 bases not matched to a gene. CDR3: CASSTTSGSYEQYF. CDR3 nucleotides: TGTGCCAGCAGCACAACTAGCGGGAGTTACGAGCAGTACTTC.

V and J are TRBV21-1 and TRBJ2-2; the table's D call, TRBD2, has no DNA check behind it. TRBV21-1 is an annotated pseudogene. The CDR3 extends over 19 amino acids. The CDR3 nucleotides read TGTGCCAGCAGCCCCCGAAATAGCGGGGGACCCCCGAACACCGGGGAGCTGTTTTTT. As protein: CASSPRNSGGPPNTGELFF.

This clone was observed a few times. The gene calls are TRBV6-1 and TRBJ1-4, with 7 nucleotides matching TRBD1. J gave up 10 bases and V 5 bases, and 10 bases lay outside the gene matches. This CDR3 is built from 14 residues. CDR1 is MNHNS and CDR2 is SASEGT in the germline V gene. DNA for the CDR3: TGTGCCAGCAGTTATGAAAGGGGGCAAGGAAAACTGTTTTTT. It yields the protein CASSYERGQGKLFF.

The chain couples TRBV19 to TRBJ1-3; possible D gene TRBD1, 5 bases. The CDR3 runs to 14 residues. V was pared by 7 bases and J by 4 bases, with 14 bases between. Germline V CDR1 and CDR2: LNHDA, SQIVND (reference sequence). This CDR3 is CASKKTTAGNTIYF. For the CDR3, the DNA is TGTGCCAGTAAAAAGACGACAGCCGGAAACACCATATATTTT.

This clone was picked up a small number of times. The genes are TRBV9 and TRBJ2-7; perhaps TRBD1 as D (5 bases). Trimming pared 0 bases from V and 3 bases from J, leaving 13 bases between. In germline, CDR1 is SGDLS, CDR2 YYNGEE. This CDR3 region has 15 residues. The CDR3 region is CASSVAVGVGYEQYF. CDR3 nucleotides: TGTGCCAGCAGCGTAGCTGTAGGGGTGGGCTACGAGCAGTACTTC.

The chain joins TRBV11-1 to TRBJ2-2, with D uncertain. The CDR3 spans 14 residues. Trimming stripped 1 base from V and 4 bases from J, with 7 bases between. The germline gives CDR1 SGHAT, CDR2 FQDESV (reference sequence). The CDR3 sequence is CASSLGVLTGELFF. The CDR3 nucleotides read TGTGCCAGCAGCTTAGGCGTCCTCACCGGGGAGCTGTTTTTT.

The chain couples TRBV4-2 to TRBJ2-5; TRBD2 is a possible D gene (7 bases). Trimming cost V 0 bases and J 7 bases, with 18 bases left between them. CDR3 length: 16 residues. Germline values: CDR1 LGHNA, CDR2 YNFKEQ. In DNA form, the CDR3 reads TGTGCCAGCAGCCAAGAGGGGGGGGCGTCCGGGGGGACCCAGTACTTC. This codes for CASSQEGGASGGTQYF.

The J gene is TRBJ1-2, the V gene TRBV4-1; D uncertain. The V end was cut by 5 bases, the J end by 2 bases, with 9 bases between. The CDR3 covers 13 residues. Per the germline V gene, CDR1 is MGHRA and CDR2 is YSYEKL. The CDR3 reads CASSSSINYGYTF. The CDR3 DNA is TGCGCCAGCAGCTCAAGCATCAACTATGGCTACACCTTC.

This chain links TRBV27 with TRBJ2-7, with D possibly TRBD2 on 5 matching bases. The CDR3 has 12 residues. Trimming removed 8 bases from V and 6 bases from J, with 14 bases in between. Germline-derived CDR1 and CDR2 are MNHEY and SMNVEV (reference sequence). The CDR3 bases are TGTGCCAGCGTAACTAGTTATGGCGAGCAGTACTTC. Translated: CASVTSYGEQYF.

This sequence joins TRBV9 and TRBJ2-3; a weak D match, TRBD2 (8 bases). Germline-derived CDR1 and CDR2 are SGDLS and YYNGEE. V was cut by 3 bases and J by 6 bases, with 17 bases left in between. The CDR3 is made up of 15 amino acids. For the CDR3, the DNA is TGTGCCAGCAGCGCCAGACAGGGCGGGGGGGATACGCAGTATTTT. Translating it yields CASSARQGGGDTQYF.